This is a list of T cell receptor beta chains from one sample in a study of shared clonotypes between healthy human individuals. TCRdb keeps only in-frame clones here, not all; method: immunoSEQ multiplex PCR. The table records roughly 2.1 million clones, about 93% of them present only once. The sequenced sample consisted of naive CD8+ T cells from PBMCs. These receptor sequences come from a man younger than 30 in good health. Some clones in this sample may be carry-over from other donors' samples. Each CDR3 is given with its conserved first and last residue. The order of the fields is clone size, V gene, J gene, D gene, CDR3 DNA, CDR3 protein. A D gene is named only where the DNA matches it firmly. Clone size is given for some rows only: seen once, a few or many times, or a class if the clone is expanded.

clone_size: -; v_call: TRBV4-1; j_call: TRBJ2-5; d_call: -; cdr3_nt: TGCGCCAGCAGCCAAGAATTGTGGCTACAAGAGACCCAGTACTTC; cdr3_aa: CASSQELWLQETQYF
clone_size: -; v_call: TRBV28; j_call: TRBJ2-7; d_call: TRBD2; cdr3_nt: TGTGCCAGCAGGCTGGCTAGGATAGCGGGACGGATCTACGAGCAGTACTTC; cdr3_aa: CASRLARIAGRIYEQYF
clone_size: -; v_call: TRBV6-5; j_call: TRBJ2-5; d_call: -; cdr3_nt: TGTGCCACCAAGGACAGAAGACAAGAGACCCAGTACTTC; cdr3_aa: CATKDRRQETQYF
clone_size: -; v_call: TRBV9; j_call: TRBJ2-1; d_call: -; cdr3_nt: TGTGCCAGCAGCCCTAGCTCCTACAATGAGCAGTTCTTC; cdr3_aa: CASSPSSYNEQFF
clone_size: -; v_call: TRBV9; j_call: TRBJ2-3; d_call: -; cdr3_nt: TGTGCCAGCAGCGTAGAAGCGCTTACAGATACGCAGTATTTT; cdr3_aa: CASSVEALTDTQYF
clone_size: -; v_call: TRBV6-5; j_call: TRBJ1-1; d_call: -; cdr3_nt: TGTGCCAGCAGTTCCACAGGGTGGACTGAAGCTTTCTTT; cdr3_aa: CASSSTGWTEAFF
clone_size: few; v_call: TRBV6-5; j_call: TRBJ1-1; d_call: TRBD1; cdr3_nt: TGTGCCAGCACCGAGACAGGGAGCACTGAAGCTTTCTTT; cdr3_aa: CASTETGSTEAFF
clone_size: -; v_call: TRBV4-3; j_call: TRBJ2-3; d_call: -; cdr3_nt: TGCGCCAGCAGCCCGGGAGTTAGCACAGATACGCAGTATTTT; cdr3_aa: CASSPGVSTDTQYF
clone_size: -; v_call: TRBV6-5; j_call: TRBJ1-2; d_call: -; cdr3_nt: TGTGCCAGCAGCCCTAGAGTCGGGGATGGTCTTGGCTACACCTTC; cdr3_aa: CASSPRVGDGLGYTF
clone_size: -; v_call: TRBV28; j_call: TRBJ2-7; d_call: TRBD1; cdr3_nt: TGTGCCAGCAGTTTCGAAACAGGGGCACTCACCGCCTACGAGCAGTACTTC; cdr3_aa: CASSFETGALTAYEQYF
clone_size: few; v_call: TRBV7-6; j_call: TRBJ1-1; d_call: -; cdr3_nt: TGTGCCAGCAGCCTGTGGGGGATGAACACTGAAGCTTTCTTT; cdr3_aa: CASSLWGMNTEAFF
clone_size: -; v_call: TRBV21-1; j_call: TRBJ2-2; d_call: -; cdr3_nt: TGTGCCAGCGGGACAGGTCCGAACACCGGGGAGCTGTTTTTT; cdr3_aa: CASGTGPNTGELFF
clone_size: -; v_call: TRBV5-6; j_call: TRBJ2-6; d_call: TRBD1; cdr3_nt: TGTGCCAGCGCGTATTACCGGGACAGGGGGCGCGGGGCCAACGTCCTGACTTTC; cdr3_aa: CASAYYRDRGRGANVLTF
clone_size: -; v_call: TRBV7-9; j_call: TRBJ2-1; d_call: TRBD2; cdr3_nt: TGTGCCAGCAGCCGGGGGGGAGTAGCGCAGACCTACAATGAGCAGTTCTTC; cdr3_aa: CASSRGGVAQTYNEQFF
clone_size: -; v_call: TRBV13; j_call: TRBJ2-7; d_call: TRBD1; cdr3_nt: TGTGCCAGCAGCTCCACAGGGGGTGGGCAGTACTTC; cdr3_aa: CASSSTGGGQYF
clone_size: -; v_call: TRBV18; j_call: TRBJ2-2; d_call: -; cdr3_nt: TGTGCCAGCTCACCGATTTATCGGGGGGAGCTGTTTTTT; cdr3_aa: CASSPIYRGELFF
clone_size: -; v_call: TRBV27; j_call: TRBJ2-2; d_call: -; cdr3_nt: TGTGCCAGCAGTAGGACCGGGGAGCTGTTTTTT; cdr3_aa: CASSRTGELFF
clone_size: -; v_call: TRBV19; j_call: TRBJ1-3; d_call: -; cdr3_nt: TGTGCCAGTAACTCTGGAAACACCATATATTTT; cdr3_aa: CASNSGNTIYF
clone_size: -; v_call: TRBV9; j_call: TRBJ1-2; d_call: -; cdr3_nt: TGTGCCAGCAGCGGGCGATCCCCCGAGGCAGGATTAGGGTATGGCTACACCTTC; cdr3_aa: CASSGRSPEAGLGYGYTF
clone_size: -; v_call: TRBV6-5; j_call: TRBJ1-1; d_call: -; cdr3_nt: TGTGCCAGCAGTTACGAGCAGGGGCCCACTGAAGCTTTCTTT; cdr3_aa: CASSYEQGPTEAFF
clone_size: -; v_call: TRBV6-5; j_call: TRBJ1-2; d_call: -; cdr3_nt: TGTGCCAGCAGTTACGCCGAAGGGGCCCGCGGCTACACCTTC; cdr3_aa: CASSYAEGARGYTF
clone_size: -; v_call: TRBV29-1; j_call: TRBJ2-7; d_call: TRBD2; cdr3_nt: TGCAGCGCTACTAGCGGTCCCTACGAGCAGTACTTC; cdr3_aa: CSATSGPYEQYF
clone_size: -; v_call: TRBV7-6; j_call: TRBJ2-5; d_call: -; cdr3_nt: TGTGCCAGCAGCCTCCTAAATGAAGAGACCCAGTACTTC; cdr3_aa: CASSLLNEETQYF
clone_size: -; v_call: TRBV10-2; j_call: TRBJ2-1; d_call: TRBD2; cdr3_nt: TGCGCCAGCAGTGCCCTTCTAGCGGGGGACTACAATGAGCAGTTCTTC; cdr3_aa: CASSALLAGDYNEQFF
clone_size: -; v_call: TRBV19; j_call: TRBJ2-7; d_call: -; cdr3_nt: TGTGCCAGTAGTTTCTCGGCAGGGTCCTCCTACGAGCAGTACTTC; cdr3_aa: CASSFSAGSSYEQYF
clone_size: -; v_call: TRBV11-2; j_call: TRBJ2-7; d_call: TRBD2; cdr3_nt: TGTGCCAGCAGCTTAGTTCGCGGGAGCAACGAGCAGTACTTC; cdr3_aa: CASSLVRGSNEQYF
clone_size: once; v_call: TRBV19; j_call: TRBJ2-1; d_call: TRBD2; cdr3_nt: TGTGCCAGTAGCCTTAGTCTCTGGCGGGAGCCCGGCAATGAGCAGTTCTTC; cdr3_aa: CASSLSLWREPGNEQFF
clone_size: -; v_call: TRBV19; j_call: TRBJ1-5; d_call: -; cdr3_nt: TGTGCCAGCAGGATTGGGGGCAATCAGCCCCAGCATTTT; cdr3_aa: CASRIGGNQPQHF
clone_size: -; v_call: TRBV28; j_call: TRBJ2-7; d_call: -; cdr3_nt: TGTGCCAGCGGAGACCCCTTAGAGCAGTACTTC; cdr3_aa: CASGDPLEQYF
clone_size: -; v_call: TRBV14; j_call: TRBJ2-7; d_call: -; cdr3_nt: TGTGCCAGCAGCCAAGTAGGTTCCGAGCAGTACTTC; cdr3_aa: CASSQVGSEQYF
clone_size: once; v_call: TRBV14; j_call: TRBJ2-1; d_call: -; cdr3_nt: TGTGCCAGCAGCCAAGGGCCCTACAATGAGCAGTTCTTC; cdr3_aa: CASSQGPYNEQFF
clone_size: -; v_call: TRBV4-1; j_call: TRBJ1-3; d_call: -; cdr3_nt: TGCGCCAGCAGCCCCCTCCGAGGGACGGATGGAAACACCATATATTTT; cdr3_aa: CASSPLRGTDGNTIYF
clone_size: -; v_call: TRBV6-4; j_call: TRBJ2-1; d_call: -; cdr3_nt: TGTGCCAGCAGTTCGGGACTTTCCCCCTACAATGAGCAGTTCTTC; cdr3_aa: CASSSGLSPYNEQFF
clone_size: once; v_call: TRBV2; j_call: TRBJ2-5; d_call: -; cdr3_nt: TGTGCCAGCAGTGAAGCGCGATGGGGCCAGTACTTC; cdr3_aa: CASSEARWGQYF
clone_size: -; v_call: TRBV5-6; j_call: TRBJ2-1; d_call: TRBD2; cdr3_nt: TGTGCCAGCAGCTGGGGACTAGCGGGAGGCGGGTACAATGAGCAGTTCTTC; cdr3_aa: CASSWGLAGGGYNEQFF
clone_size: once; v_call: TRBV30; j_call: TRBJ1-5; d_call: TRBD1; cdr3_nt: TGTGCCTGGAGTCCAACAGGGGGCCCCACTATCAATCAGCCCCAGCATTTT; cdr3_aa: CAWSPTGGPTINQPQHF
clone_size: -; v_call: TRBV20-1; j_call: TRBJ2-1; d_call: -; cdr3_nt: TGCAGTGTCCTCGACGCTAGTGTGCAGTTCTTC; cdr3_aa: CSVLDASVQFF
clone_size: -; v_call: TRBV28; j_call: TRBJ1-4; d_call: -; cdr3_nt: TGTGCCAGCAGTTTATCGATAAAGACTGAAAAACTGTTTTTT; cdr3_aa: CASSLSIKTEKLFF
clone_size: -; v_call: TRBV19; j_call: TRBJ2-5; d_call: TRBD2; cdr3_nt: TGTGCCAGTAGTACTTGGATAGCGGGAACGGAGACCCAGTACTTC; cdr3_aa: CASSTWIAGTETQYF
clone_size: -; v_call: TRBV9; j_call: TRBJ2-1; d_call: -; cdr3_nt: TGTGCCAGCAGCGTCGGACAGAGCTCCTACAATGAGCAGTTCTTC; cdr3_aa: CASSVGQSSYNEQFF